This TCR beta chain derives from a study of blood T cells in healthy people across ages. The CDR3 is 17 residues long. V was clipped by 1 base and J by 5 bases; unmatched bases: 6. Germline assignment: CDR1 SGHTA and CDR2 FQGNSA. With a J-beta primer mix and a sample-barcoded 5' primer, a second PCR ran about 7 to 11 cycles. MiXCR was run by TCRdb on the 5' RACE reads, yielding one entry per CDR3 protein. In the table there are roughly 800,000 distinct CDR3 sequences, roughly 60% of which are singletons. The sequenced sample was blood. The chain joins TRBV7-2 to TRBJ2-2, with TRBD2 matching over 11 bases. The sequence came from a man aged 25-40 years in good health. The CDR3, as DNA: TGTGCCAGCAGCTTAGGAGGGACTAGCGGAGTGACCGGGGAGCTGTTTTTT. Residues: CASSLGGTSGVTGELFF.